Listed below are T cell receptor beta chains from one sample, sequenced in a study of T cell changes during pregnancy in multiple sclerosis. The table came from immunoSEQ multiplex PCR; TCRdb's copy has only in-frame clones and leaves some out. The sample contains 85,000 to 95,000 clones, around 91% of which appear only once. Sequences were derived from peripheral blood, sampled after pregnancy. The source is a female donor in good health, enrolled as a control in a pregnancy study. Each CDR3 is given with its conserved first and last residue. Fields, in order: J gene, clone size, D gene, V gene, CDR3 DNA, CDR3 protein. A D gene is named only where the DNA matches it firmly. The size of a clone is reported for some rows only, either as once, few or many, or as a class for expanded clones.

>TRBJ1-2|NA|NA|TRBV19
TGTGCCAGTAGTATTATCAGGGGTACTAGTGGCTACACCTTC
CASSIIRGTSGYTF
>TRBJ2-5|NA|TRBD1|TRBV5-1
TGCGCCAGCAGCCCCCAAACAGGGGGAAGGGAGACCCAGTACTTC
CASSPQTGGRETQYF
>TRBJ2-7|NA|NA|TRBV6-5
TGTGCCAGCAGTGGTTCCTTCAGCTCCTACGAGCAGTACTTC
CASSGSFSSYEQYF
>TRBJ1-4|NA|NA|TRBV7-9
TGTGCCAGCAGCCGGGGGTCGGGGAAACTGTTTTTT
CASSRGSGKLFF
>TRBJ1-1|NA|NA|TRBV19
TGTGCCAGTAGTATGATGGGGCAGGCGGCTTTCTTT
CASSMMGQAAFF
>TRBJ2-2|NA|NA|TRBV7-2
TGTGCCAGCAGCTTAGAGGGGGGGAGGGCCGGGGAGCTGTTTTTT
CASSLEGGRAGELFF
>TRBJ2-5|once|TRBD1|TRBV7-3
TGTGCCAGCAGCTTGGGACAGCAAGAGACCCAGTACTTC
CASSLGQQETQYF
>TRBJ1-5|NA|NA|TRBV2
TGTGCCAGCAGTGGGCCAGTAAATCAGCCCCAGCATTTT
CASSGPVNQPQHF
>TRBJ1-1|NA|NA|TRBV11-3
TGTGCCAGCTCCGGGGGCACTGAAGCTTTCTTT
CASSGGTEAFF
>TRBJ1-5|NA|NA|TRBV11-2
TGTGCCAGCAGCTTAGGGTCGGGAAATCAGCCCCAGCATTTT
CASSLGSGNQPQHF
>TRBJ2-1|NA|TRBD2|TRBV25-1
TGTGCCAGCAGTTCCCTAGCGGGGGTTACGGATGAGCAGTTCTTC
CASSSLAGVTDEQFF
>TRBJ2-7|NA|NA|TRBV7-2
TGTGCCAGCAGCGGGGGACTCCGGCGGGTCGAGCAGTACTTC
CASSGGLRRVEQYF
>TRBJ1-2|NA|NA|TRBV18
TGTGCCAGCTCACCTACCGAGGCCCACGGCTACACCTTC
CASSPTEAHGYTF
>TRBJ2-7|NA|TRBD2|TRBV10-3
TGTGCCATCAGTGGCACAGGGACTAGCGGGGCCATGTCCTCCTACGAGCAGTACTTC
CAISGTGTSGAMSSYEQYF
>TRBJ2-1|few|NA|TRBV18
TGTGCCAGCTCACCACTTACCTACAATGAGCAGTTCTTC
CASSPLTYNEQFF
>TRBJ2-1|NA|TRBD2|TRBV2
TGTGCCAGCAGTGTCGGACTAGCGGTGTATGAGCAGTTCTTC
CASSVGLAVYEQFF
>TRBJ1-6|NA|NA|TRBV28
TGTGCCTGGGCCCAGACAGGAGGTCTTTCACCCCTCCACTTT
CAWAQTGGLSPLHF
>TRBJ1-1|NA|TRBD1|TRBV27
TGTGCCAGCAGTCCGAGGACAGGTCCAGCTTTCTTT
CASSPRTGPAFF
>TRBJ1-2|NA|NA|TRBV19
TGTGCCAGTGTATCCGGGGATGGCTACACCTTC
CASVSGDGYTF
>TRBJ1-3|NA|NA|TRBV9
TGTGCCAGCAGCGTAGGGTTCAGGGACACCATATATTTT
CASSVGFRDTIYF
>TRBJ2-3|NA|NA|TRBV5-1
TGCGCCAGCAGCTTGGAGTACGGAGACCCTAGGTCCGCAGATACGCAGTATTTT
CASSLEYGDPRSADTQYF
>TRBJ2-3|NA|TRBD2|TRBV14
TGTGCCAGCAGCCAAGATCTAGCTAGCGGGGGGGCCGATACGCAGTATTTT
CASSQDLASGGADTQYF
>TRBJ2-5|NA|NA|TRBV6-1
TGTGCCAGCAGTGAACGGGCGGGTAGAGGAGTTCGGGAGACCCAGTACTTC
CASSERAGRGVRETQYF
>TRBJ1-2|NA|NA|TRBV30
TGTGCCTGGAGTGTAGCGGCTAAGGGCTACACCTTC
CAWSVAAKGYTF
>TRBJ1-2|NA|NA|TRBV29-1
TGCAGCGTTGAACTTACAGGGCAGGGTCCTGGCTACACCTTC
CSVELTGQGPGYTF
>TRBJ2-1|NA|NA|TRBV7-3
TGTGCCAGCCAGCGCGGGGCTGAGCAGTTCTTC
CASQRGAEQFF
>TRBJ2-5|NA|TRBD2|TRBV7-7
TGTGCTAGCAGCTTAGCGGGGGGGGCCCGGGAGACCCAGTACTTC
CASSLAGGARETQYF
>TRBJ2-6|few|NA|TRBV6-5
TGTGCCAGCGAAGAGGTGTATGGGGCCAACGTCCTGACTTTC
CASEEVYGANVLTF